Below are 20 T cell receptor beta chains sequenced from a single sample in a study of T cells in Graves' hyperthyroidism and ophthalmopathy. RNA transcripts served as the template for amplifying TCR beta CDR3 regions. In the first-round RT-PCR of the TCR CDR3, the HTBI primer set was used. TCRdb passed the multiplex PCR reads through MiXCR, listing each CDR3 protein once. The sample has roughly 400,000 distinct CDR3 sequences; around a quarter are singletons. Sequencing used blood. The source is a man aged 50 or older with Graves' hyperthyroidism.

This clonotype has a count of ten or more. The chain is built from TRBV11-2 and TRBJ1-1; 7 bases are a match to TRBD1. The CDR3 consists of 13 residues. Germline V gene sequence: CDR1 SGHAT, CDR2 FQNNGV. J lost 3 bases, V lost 4 bases, and 2 bases had no gene match. The CDR3 here is CASSYDRDTEAFF. The CDR3 DNA reads TGTGCCAGCAGCTACGACAGGGACACTGAAGCTTTCTTT.

In its sample, this clonotype was seen many times. This sequence joins TRBV11-2 and TRBJ2-5, with 15 bases that match TRBD2. Losses at the gene ends were 1 base for V and 5 bases for J; bases not matched to a gene: 2. This CDR3 is 16 amino acids long. Germline V gives CDR1 SGHAT, CDR2 FQNNGV. Here the CDR3 DNA reads TGTGCCAGCAGCTTAGTCGGACTAGCGGGAGGGGAGACCCAGTACTTC. It yields the protein CASSLVGLAGGETQYF. Full variable domain (outside the CDR3, taken from reference TRBV11-2 and TRBJ2-5): EAGVAQSPRYKIIEKRQSVAFWCNPISGHATLYWYQQILGQGPKLLIQFQNNGVVDDSQLPKDRFSAERLKGVDSTLKIQPAKLEDSAVYLCASSLVGLAGGETQYFGPGTRLLVL.

V is TRBV29-1 and J is TRBJ2-1; D gene ambiguous. CDR3 length equals 15 residues. CDR1 and CDR2 (germline): SQVTM, ANQGSEA. V lost 3 bases, J lost 0 bases, and 12 bases lay in between. The CDR3 is CSVDGWGSSYNEQFF. Written as DNA, the CDR3 is TGCAGCGTTGATGGCTGGGGAAGCTCCTACAATGAGCAGTTCTTC.

DNA for the CDR3: TGTGCCAGCAACCACGGCAATGAGCAGTTCTTC. Translating it yields CASNHGNEQFF. The V and J genes are TRBV6-1 and TRBJ2-1; no reliable D call. This CDR3 spans 11 amino acids. Deletions cut 7 bases from V and 6 bases from J, with 7 bases between. The germline gives CDR1 MNHNS, CDR2 SASEGT.

This clonotype turned up a few times. This sequence joins TRBV6-1 and TRBJ2-7; D is undetermined. From germline, CDR1 is MNHNS and CDR2 SASEGT. CDR3 length: 14 residues. V was pared by 2 bases and J by 5 bases, with 13 bases between. The CDR3 region is CASSEPELEDEQYF. As DNA, the CDR3 is TGTGCCAGCAGTGAACCGGAGCTAGAGGACGAGCAGTACTTC.

This clonotype has at least ten counts. The CDR3 nucleotides read TGCAGCGTTCTCCCCGGGACAGGGGCGCAGACTTTCTTT. It yields the protein CSVLPGTGAQTFF. The genes are TRBV29-1 and TRBJ1-1; 10 positions agree with TRBD1. From germline, CDR1 is SQVTM and CDR2 ANQGSEA. CDR3 length: 13 residues. J gave up 12 bases and V 5 bases, and 12 bases lay outside the gene matches. The full variable domain, rest sourced from reference TRBV29-1 and TRBJ1-1, is SAVISQKPSRDICQRGTSLTIQCQVDSQVTMMFWYRQQPGQSLTLIATANQGSEATYESGFVIDKFPISRPNLTFSTLTVSNMSPEDSSIYLCSVLPGTGAQTFFGQGTRLTVV.

This clonotype was seen repeatedly, ten times or more. The chain carries TRBV6-1 and TRBJ2-3; 11 bases are a match to TRBD1. The CDR3 has 14 amino acids. Germline loops: CDR1 MNHNS, CDR2 SASEGT. Germline trimming cut 6 bases from V and 5 bases from J; bases unmatched to any gene: 4. The CDR3 nucleotides are TGTGCCAGCAGCCTGGACAGGGGGCGAGATACGCAGTATTTT. Its translation is CASSLDRGRDTQYF.

This clonotype was seen a handful of times. The V gene is TRBV6-1, the J gene TRBJ2-5; D gene unclear. The CDR3 consists of 14 residues. Per germline, CDR1 MNHNS and CDR2 SASEGT. Trimming took 4 bases from V and 1 from J, leaving 10 bases between them. CDR3 in DNA: TGTGCCAGCAGTGCAGGTCCGATCCAAGAGACCCAGTACTTC. This encodes CASSAGPIQETQYF.

This chain uses TRBV28 with TRBJ1-6, with D uncertain. The germline gives CDR1 MDHEN, CDR2 SYDVKM. V was trimmed by 3 bases and J by 0 bases, leaving 9 bases between them. CDR3 length: 16 residues. The CDR3 loop is CASSLERSSYNSPLHF. As DNA, the CDR3 is TGTGCCAGCAGTTTGGAGAGGAGCTCCTATAATTCACCCCTCCACTTT.

This clonotype was counted only a few times. The chain uses TRBV18 and TRBJ1-3; D not resolved. This CDR3 comprises 15 residues. V lost 4 bases and J 0 bases, leaving 10 bases between the germline ends. CDR1 is KGHSH, CDR2 LQKENI, per germline. In DNA form, the CDR3 reads TGTGCCAGCTCACTTGGAGAGGGCTCTGGAAACACCATATATTTT. It encodes CASSLGEGSGNTIYF.

This clonotype turned up a few times. The V gene is TRBV29-1, the J gene TRBJ2-1; 11 bases map to TRBD2. Germline assignment: CDR1 SQVTM and CDR2 ANQGSEA. Trimming removed 3 bases from V and 7 bases from J; junction bases left unmatched: 5. The CDR3 has 14 amino acids. CDR3 protein: CSVDSGRAVNEQFF. Written as DNA, the CDR3 is TGCAGCGTTGATAGCGGGAGGGCCGTTAATGAGCAGTTCTTC.

V usage is TRBV19 and J usage is TRBJ1-1; unclear D gene. CDR1 and CDR2 from the germline V gene are LNHDA and SQIVND (reference sequence). Trimming took 1 base from V and 1 from J, leaving 7 bases between them. The CDR3 has 14 amino acids. CDR3 DNA sequence: TGTGCCAGTAGTATAGGCGTGGGGAACACTGAAGCTTTCTTT. Its translation is CASSIGVGNTEAFF.

This sequence joins TRBV7-2 and TRBJ2-1; TRBD2 matches 10 bases. Germline V gene lookup returns CDR1 SGHTA and CDR2 FQGNSA. The length of the CDR3 is 16 residues. Losses at the gene ends were 1 base for V and 10 bases for J; bases not matched to a gene: 10. For the CDR3, the DNA is TGTGCCAGCAGCTTAGGTACTAGCGGGAACCCCCTCGAGCAGTTCTTC. It codes for CASSLGTSGNPLEQFF.

The chain is built from TRBV6-1 and TRBJ2-1; no reliable D call. This CDR3 has 11 amino acids. The V end lost 8 bases, the J end lost 8 bases, and 10 bases lay between the germline ends. Germline V gives CDR1 MNHNS, CDR2 SASEGT. The CDR3 region has the DNA TGTGCCAGCTGGTCCTGGTATGAGCAGTTCTTC. Translating gives CASWSWYEQFF.

This clonotype was picked up many times. The chain employs TRBV7-9 and TRBJ2-1; TRBD2 agrees at 13 bases. This CDR3 has 17 residues. From germline, CDR1 is SEHNR and CDR2 FQNEAQ (reference sequence). Unmatched junction bases numbered 11, after V lost 5 bases and J lost 7 bases. Here the CDR3 reads CASSPTSGRALGNEQFF. The CDR3 region has the DNA TGTGCCAGCAGCCCAACTAGCGGGAGGGCCCTGGGGAATGAGCAGTTCTTC.

The sample holds many counts of this clonotype. The rearrangement joins TRBV20-1 to TRBJ2-5; TRBD1 agrees at 10 bases. V lost 2 bases and J lost 3; bases outside the gene matches: 6. The germline V gene has CDR1 DFQATT and CDR2 SNEGSKA (reference sequence). This CDR3 contains 15 residues. CDR3 sequence (DNA): TGCAGTGCTAGACACGGGACAGGGGCCAAAGAGACCCAGTACTTC. Translated, it gives CSARHGTGAKETQYF.

The chain combines TRBV4-2 with TRBJ2-1, with 13 bases matching TRBD2. This CDR3 has 19 amino acids. The junction had 9 bases not matched to a gene; V was cut back by 0 bases and J by 4 bases. Germline V gene lookup returns CDR1 LGHNA and CDR2 YNFKEQ. The CDR3 sequence: CASSQDIATSGRFYNEQFF. The CDR3 coding sequence is TGTGCCAGCAGCCAAGATATAGCGACTAGCGGGAGGTTTTACAATGAGCAGTTCTTC.

This clonotype was seen at least ten times. This rearrangement joins TRBV28 to TRBJ2-1; the D gene is possibly TRBD2 (6 bases). Germline loops: CDR1 MDHEN, CDR2 SYDVKM. V lost 5 bases to trimming and J lost 3 bases, with 17 bases between them. The CDR3 is 16 residues long. CDR3 in DNA: TGTGCCAGCAGTGTGTCTAGCGCGACAATCTACAATGAGCAGTTCTTC. Translation gives CASSVSSATIYNEQFF.

The table lists this clonotype with many counts. The J gene is TRBJ2-5, the V gene TRBV7-8, with unresolved D. This CDR3 contains 12 residues. Deletions cut 9 bases from V and 1 base from J, with 9 bases between. Germline CDR1 and CDR2: SGHVS and FQNEAQ. CDR3 DNA: TGTGCCAGTACCGCGGTCCAAGAGACCCAGTACTTC. It translates to CASTAVQETQYF.

This clonotype occurred a few times. For the CDR3, the DNA is TGTGCCAGCAGCTTTGGGACTAGCGGGAGTAGTCAGTTCTTC. Translated, it gives CASSFGTSGSSQFF. The chain employs TRBV5-6 and TRBJ2-1, with 14 bases aligning to TRBD2. Germline CDR1 SGHDT, CDR2 YYEEEE. V was clipped by 2 bases and J by 13 bases; unmatched bases: 5. The CDR3 covers 14 residues.